This T cell receptor beta chain is drawn from a study of blood T cell repertoires in COVID-19. Study-level information: The United States, Italy and Spain were the sources of the acute and convalescent COVID-19 samples. PBMCs, B-cell-depleted T cells, or T cells provided the cDNA or gDNA that made up the material.

Per the original data handling: Reference gene primer amplification gave estimated nucleated cell counts. The assay was immunoSEQ multiplex PCR, and TCRdb's table has in-frame clones only and misses some. The DNA was the basis for D and trimming; V, J and clone size are from that table. There are roughly 98,000 clones in the sample; 82% occur only once, and about a tenth lies in the top ten. With V trimmed by 3 bases and J by 1 base, 0 bases remained unmatched. The CDR3 is 13 amino acids. The V gene's germline CDR1 is SGDLS and CDR2 YYNGEE. The sequence derives from a man in his 70s with active or convalescent COVID-19. The chain links TRBV9 to TRBJ1-1; TRBD1 aligns across 7 bases. Sequencing input: peripheral blood. The CDR3 protein is CASSAGGNTEAFF. The CDR3 nucleotides read TGTGCCAGCAGCGCAGGGGGGAACACTGAAGCTTTCTTT. The full variable domain, completed using reference TRBV9 and TRBJ1-1, is DSGVTQTPKHLITATGQRVTLRCSPRSGDLSVYWYQQSLDQGLQFLIQYYNGEERAKGNILERFSAQQFPDLHSELNLSSLELGDSALYFCASSAGGNTEAFFGQGTRLTVV.